This T cell receptor (beta chain) was recovered during a study of healthy donors' naive CD4 and CD8 T cells. Whole-study context: Donors came from three age groups: 20-25, 40-50 and 60-70 years.

TCR libraries were built from approximately 0.45 ug of total RNA by linear amplification. In the authors' methods: Sequencing covered around 81,000 rearranged alpha-chain transcripts across about 5 healthy donors. Using its own MiXCR run on the reads, TCRdb lists one record per CDR3 protein. The V and J calls were not made by the authors but by TCRdb's processing. Among around 180,000 distinct CDR3 sequences listed, over 60% were seen once. Germline V gene sequence: CDR1 SNHLY, CDR2 FYNNEI. The V and J ends lost 3 bases and 5 bases respectively, with 10 bases between them. The CDR3 is made up of 14 amino acids. General study findings and limits: About 13% of CD4/CD8 propensity variance appeared explained by V, J and CDR3 charge.

Notes on this clonotype: The antigen remains unidentified.

Sorting defined naive CD4+ as CD4+CD8-CD45RO-CD45RA+ and naive CD8+ as CD8+CD4-CD45RA+CD27bright. The specimen sequenced was naive CD4+ and CD8+ T cells sorted from blood, pooled from several donors. The gene calls are TRBV2 and TRBJ1-4; D is unresolved. This clonotype was obtained from a pool of human donors in good health; the sample pools cells from several healthy donors. The CDR3 protein is CASSDGQVNEKLFF. CDR3 nucleotide sequence: TGTGCCAGCAGTGATGGGCAAGTGAATGAAAAACTGTTTTTT.